The 9 T cell receptor beta chains presented below share a single source sample, sequenced in a study of graft-versus-host responses after intestinal transplantation. Here immunoSEQ multiplex PCR was the method, and the copy in TCRdb shows in-frame clones only, minus some. The repertoire includes some 70,000 clones, approximately 92% of them detected once, and roughly 6.7% sits in the top ten. The specimen comprised bone marrow, sampled approximately 700 days after intestinal transplantation. These receptors were obtained from a human patient who received an intestinal transplant, so some T cells may come from the graft donor.

The chain recombines TRBV5-1 with TRBJ2-7; 12 nucleotides match TRBD1. The V segment lost 3 bases and the J segment 6 bases; nucleotides outside the gene matches: 7. The CDR3 runs 15 residues. Looked up from germline, CDR1 is SGHRS and CDR2 is YFSETQ. CDR3 nucleotides: TGCGCCAGCAGCTGGAGTGGGACAGGGGGCGGCGAGCAGTACTTC. This codes for CASSWSGTGGGEQYF.

The chain is built from TRBV4-1 and TRBJ2-5, with 8 bases lining up with TRBD2. V lost 3 bases and J lost 1; bases outside the gene matches: 1. CDR3 length: 14 amino acids. Germline CDR1 is MGHRA and CDR2 is YSYEKL. CDR3 residues: CASSHGTSQETQYF. Written as DNA, the CDR3 is TGCGCCAGCAGCCATGGGACTAGCCAAGAGACCCAGTACTTC.

This clone was detected only once. The chain carries TRBV28 and TRBJ1-5; D not resolved. Germline CDR1 reads MDHEN; CDR2 reads SYDVKM. The germline V and J ends were trimmed by 5 bases and 3 bases, with 11 bases remaining between them. CDR3 length: 14 amino acids. CDR3 bases: TGTGCCAGCAGTCTCAGAAACCCCAATCAGCCCCAGCATTTT. Translation: CASSLRNPNQPQHF.

The chain carries TRBV5-6 and TRBJ2-7; D remains unclear. The CDR3 runs to 13 residues. Germline lookup yields CDR1 SGHDT and CDR2 YYEEEE. Trimming removed 0 bases at V and 4 bases at J, with 8 bases between. CDR3 amino acids: CASSLVLKYEQYF. Written as DNA, the CDR3 is TGTGCCAGCAGCTTGGTACTGAAATACGAGCAGTACTTC.

J is TRBJ2-1 and V is TRBV11-3, with D possibly being TRBD1 or TRBD2 (5 bases each). Germline assignment: CDR1 SGHNT and CDR2 YENEEA. This CDR3 is 14 amino acids long. Trimming stripped 5 bases from V and 5 bases from J, with 13 bases between. The CDR3 DNA sequence: TGTGCCAGCAGCCGGGACGGGCGGAACAATGAGCAGTTCTTC. Protein: CASSRDGRNNEQFF.

The chain carries TRBV7-6 and TRBJ2-2; 12 nucleotides match TRBD2. The CDR3 is 17 amino acids. The germline V gene encodes CDR1 SGHVS and CDR2 FNYEAQ. V lost 8 bases, J lost 5 bases, and 12 bases stayed unmatched. CDR3 nucleotide sequence: TGTGCCAGCGGGACTAGCGGGTTACCCCCTCGGACCGGGGAGCTGTTTTTT. It encodes CASGTSGLPPRTGELFF. The full variable domain, completed using reference TRBV7-6 and TRBJ2-2, is GAGVSQSPRYKVTKRGQDVALRCDPISGHVSLYWYRQALGQGPEFLTYFNYEAQQDKSGLPNDRFSAERPEGSISTLTIQRTEQRDSAMYRCASGTSGLPPRTGELFFGEGSRLTVL.

This rearrangement joins TRBV6-6 to TRBJ2-7, with D unresolved. Germline-derived CDR1 and CDR2 are MNHNY and SVGAGI (reference sequence). Deletions cut 0 bases from V and 7 bases from J, with 4 bases between. CDR3 length: 11 residues. The CDR3 DNA sequence: TGTGCCAGCAGTTACTCGAGTGAGCAGTACTTC. Translation gives CASSYSSEQYF.

This clone has a handful of counts. The CDR3 region is CASSEGQTTNYGYTF. The CDR3, as DNA: TGCGCCAGCAGCGAAGGACAGACTACTAACTATGGCTACACCTTC. The chain has TRBV5-1 and TRBJ1-2; D possibly corresponds to TRBD1 (6 bases). The CDR3 totals 15 residues. V lost 4 bases to trimming and J lost 0 bases, with 13 bases between them. Germline CDR1 SGHRS, CDR2 YFSETQ. Using reference TRBV5-1 and TRBJ1-2 for the parts outside the CDR3, the full variable domain is KAGVTQTPRYLIKTRGQQVTLSCSPISGHRSVSWYQQTPGQGLQFLFEYFSETQRNKGNFPGRFSGRQFSNSRSEMNVSTLELGDSALYLCASSEGQTTNYGYTFGSGTRLTVV.

For this clone: Different DNA sequences within this sample yield the same CDR3. The DNA of the CDR3 is TGTGCCAGCAGCTTAGGTAATGAGCAGTTCTTC. Its protein is CASSLGNEQFF. V is TRBV7-6 and J is TRBJ2-1; D not certain. The CDR3 totals 11 residues. Germline lookup yields CDR1 SGHVS and CDR2 FNYEAQ. Trimming shortened V by 1 base and J by 7 bases, and 2 bases separated the two germline ends. Full variable domain (remainder filled in from reference TRBV7-6 and TRBJ2-1): GAGVSQSPRYKVTKRGQDVALRCDPISGHVSLYWYRQALGQGPEFLTYFNYEAQQDKSGLPNDRFSAERPEGSISTLTIQRTEQRDSAMYRCASSLGNEQFFGPGTRLTVL.